The T cell receptor (beta chain) under discussion was sequenced for a study of T cell clonality in common variable immunodeficiency. The CDR3 loop spans 17 amino acids. The V end lost 7 bases, the J end lost 1 base, and 22 bases lay between the germline ends. Of CVID subjects, about 15 were female and 30 or so male, mean age approximately 40. Donors gave 5 to 8 ml heparinized peripheral whole blood. The repertoire was sequenced with immunoSEQ multiplex PCR; TCRdb's copy has only in-frame clones and lacks some. The data show approximately 28,000 clones, with none appearing a single time. Regarding the study as a whole: Compared with controls, CVID subjects had fewer shared TCRbeta clones. In common variable immunodeficiency, TCR beta chains reportedly carried fewer deletions and N-nucleotide insertions.

Concerning this clone: The antigen remains undetermined. The read ends 3 residues shy of where the CDR3 ends; the end is completed using the germline J gene.

The chain recombines TRBV23-1 with TRBJ2-5; D is unresolved. TRBV23-1 is an open reading frame, and its role is uncertain. The receptor's source is a human donor with common variable immunodeficiency. Material: peripheral blood mononuclear cells. The CDR3 DNA, read in part, is TGCGCCAGCAAATACGGAGTCGGCACAGTACGCCAAGAGACC. Translating gives CASKYGVGTVRQET. The whole CDR3 reads CASKYGVGTVRQETQYF.